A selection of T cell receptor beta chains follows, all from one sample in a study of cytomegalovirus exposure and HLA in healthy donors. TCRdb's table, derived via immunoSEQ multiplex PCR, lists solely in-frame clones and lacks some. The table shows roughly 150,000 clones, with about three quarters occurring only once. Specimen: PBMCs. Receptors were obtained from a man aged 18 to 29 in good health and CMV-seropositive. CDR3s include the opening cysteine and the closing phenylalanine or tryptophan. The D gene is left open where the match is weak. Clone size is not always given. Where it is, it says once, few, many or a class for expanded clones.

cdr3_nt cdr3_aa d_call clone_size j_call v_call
TGTGCCTCCAGGGGAATCACTGAAGCTTTCTTT CASRGITEAFF NA NA TRBJ1-1 TRBV6-6
TGCGCCAGCAGCTTGGGTTTACAGGGGGCCTGGGAAAATCATAATGAAAAACTGTTTTTT CASSLGLQGAWENHNEKLFF TRBD1 NA TRBJ1-4 TRBV5-1
TGTGCCAGCAGGGACACGATGAACACTGAAGCTTTCTTT CASRDTMNTEAFF NA NA TRBJ1-1 TRBV6-5
TGTGCCAGCAGCTCACTAGCGTACAGCTCCTACAATGAGCAGTTCTTC CASSSLAYSSYNEQFF TRBD2 few TRBJ2-1 TRBV13
TGTGCCTCGGACGTTAGCGGGATTCACCATACGCAGTATTTT CASDVSGIHHTQYF TRBD2 NA TRBJ2-3 TRBV5-6
TGTGCTAGCAGCTTATATAGCGGGGGTGAGCAGTTCTTC CASSLYSGGEQFF TRBD2 NA TRBJ2-1 TRBV7-7
TGCGCCAGCGGGGGACAGGGTTCTCCAGATACGCAGTATTTT CASGGQGSPDTQYF TRBD1 NA TRBJ2-3 TRBV5-1
TGTGCCACCCTGGAGGGGGGGAACGAGTATCAGCCCCAGCATTTT CATLEGGNEYQPQHF NA once TRBJ1-5 TRBV19
TGTGCCAGCAGCCCGTTGAGGGGGACCAATGAGCAGTTCTTC CASSPLRGTNEQFF NA NA TRBJ2-1 TRBV14
TGTGCCAGCAGCTTAGGACAGAACAGCCCGGAGCTGTTTTTT CASSLGQNSPELFF NA NA TRBJ2-2 TRBV7-2
TGTGCCAGTAGTATAGGCTCGGGTCTGCTAAACAATGAGCAGTTCTTC CASSIGSGLLNNEQFF NA NA TRBJ2-1 TRBV19
TGCAGCGTTGTTTTCGTAGCTGGAAACACCATATATTTT CSVVFVAGNTIYF NA NA TRBJ1-3 TRBV29-1
TGTGCCAGCTCACCTGGGACAGGGAATCAGCCCCAGCATTTT CASSPGTGNQPQHF TRBD1 few TRBJ1-5 TRBV18
TGTGCCACCACGGGTTACCGGGACAGGGGGAACACTGAAGCTTTCTTT CATTGYRDRGNTEAFF TRBD1 few TRBJ1-1 TRBV15
TGTGCCAGCAGTGAAGGAGGGACTAGCGGATTCACCGGGGAGCTGTTTTTT CASSEGGTSGFTGELFF TRBD2 NA TRBJ2-2 TRBV2
TGTGCCAGTAGTCCGCGGACAGGGAGCGATGAGCAGTTCTTC CASSPRTGSDEQFF TRBD1 NA TRBJ2-1 TRBV19
TGTGCCAGCACCTCCACAGGGTGGTATGGGACTGAAGCTTTCTTT CASTSTGWYGTEAFF NA NA TRBJ1-1 TRBV28
TGTGCCAGCAGCCCCCGGTCCGACACCGGGGAGCTGTTTTTT CASSPRSDTGELFF NA once TRBJ2-2 TRBV14
TGTGCCAGCAGTGAAGCCGCTAGGGGTCTTCAGCAGTTCTTC CASSEAARGLQQFF NA NA TRBJ2-1 TRBV6-1
TGTGCCAGCAGTGACTCACCCGGGAGCTATGGCTACACCTTC CASSDSPGSYGYTF NA NA TRBJ1-2 TRBV6-4
TGTGCCAGCACCGCCTGGACAGTCAAGAAGAACACTGAAGCTTTCTTT CASTAWTVKKNTEAFF NA NA TRBJ1-1 TRBV7-8
TGTGCCAGCAGCTTACAGGGGGTGAGGAATTCACCCCTCCACTTT CASSLQGVRNSPLHF TRBD1 NA TRBJ1-6 TRBV5-4
TGCGCCAGCAGCCGCGGACATAATGAAAAACTGTTTTTT CASSRGHNEKLFF NA NA TRBJ1-4 TRBV4-1
TGTGCCACCAGCAGTCAACAGGGGGCAGGAGGCTACACCTTC CATSSQQGAGGYTF TRBD1 NA TRBJ1-2 TRBV15
TGCGCCAGCAGTGAGTCGACAGGGTCAAAAGGCAATCAGCCCCAGCATTTT CASSESTGSKGNQPQHF TRBD1 NA TRBJ1-5 TRBV10-1
TGTGCCTGGAGTGGTTCGGGGGATACGCAGTATTTT CAWSGSGDTQYF NA NA TRBJ2-3 TRBV30
TGTGCCAGCAGTAGCGGGGGGCCAATCACAGATACGCAGTATTTT CASSSGGPITDTQYF TRBD2 NA TRBJ2-3 TRBV28
TGTGCCAGCACCCCAGTTGCAATTAACTATGGCTACACCTTC CASTPVAINYGYTF NA NA TRBJ1-2 TRBV9
TGTGCCAGCAGTGACACTAGCGGGAGGGCCCGTTCCTACAATGAGCAGTTCTTC CASSDTSGRARSYNEQFF TRBD2 NA TRBJ2-1 TRBV2
TGCAGCGTTGAACACGGGGAATATGGCTACACCTTC CSVEHGEYGYTF NA few TRBJ1-2 TRBV29-1
TGTGCCAGCAGCTTAGTCCCCGACGGGGATACGCAGTATTTT CASSLVPDGDTQYF NA NA TRBJ2-3 TRBV7-9
TGTGCCAGCAGCTTAGCAGGCGGGGAACTGTTTTTT CASSLAGGELFF NA NA TRBJ1-4 TRBV7-2
TGTGCCAGCAGTCGGGACTCAACGGTCAATGAGCAGTTCTTC CASSRDSTVNEQFF NA NA TRBJ2-1 TRBV6-5
TGCGCCAGCAGCCAGGGGGGAAACACCGGGGAGCTGTTTTTT CASSQGGNTGELFF NA few TRBJ2-2 TRBV5-1
TGTGCCAGCAGTGTGTTGCGAGAGACCCAGTACTTC CASSVLRETQYF NA NA TRBJ2-5 TRBV6-1
TGTGCCAGCAGCTTAGTTCCAGGGGCCAACGTCCTGACTTTC CASSLVPGANVLTF NA NA TRBJ2-6 TRBV11-2
TGTGCCAGCAGCCAATCAACAGGGGGTCACACTGAAGCTTTCTTT CASSQSTGGHTEAFF TRBD1 NA TRBJ1-1 TRBV7-2
TGTGCCAGTCGCAAGACAGCGAACTATGGCTACACCTTC CASRKTANYGYTF NA NA TRBJ1-2 TRBV19
TGTGCCAGTAGTCCTCTTACAGTTAACACTGAAGCTTTCTTT CASSPLTVNTEAFF NA NA TRBJ1-1 TRBV19
TGTGCCAGCAGAGACGCTAGTAATACGCAGTATTTT CASRDASNTQYF NA NA TRBJ2-3 TRBV28
TGCGCCAGCAGCCAAGATTATGGGGGGGCGCGGGGCACTGAAGCTTTCTTT CASSQDYGGARGTEAFF NA NA TRBJ1-1 TRBV4-1
TGTGCCAGCAGCTTGAAACCAGCGGGAGAGGGTTTTGAGCAGTTCTTC CASSLKPAGEGFEQFF TRBD2 NA TRBJ2-1 TRBV7-9
TGTGCCAGCCGCCAGGGCGACACTGAAGCTTTCTTT CASRQGDTEAFF NA NA TRBJ1-1 TRBV18
TGTGCCAGTAGTAGGGGGCAGAGCCAAGAGACCCAGTACTTC CASSRGQSQETQYF NA NA TRBJ2-5 TRBV19
TGTGCCTGGAGCGAAACTCCGACTAGCGGGAGTAAGGATGAGCAGTTCTTC CAWSETPTSGSKDEQFF TRBD2 once TRBJ2-1 TRBV30
TGCGCCAGCGGGGAGACTAGGTACACCGGGGAGCTGTTTTTT CASGETRYTGELFF NA few TRBJ2-2 TRBV10-1
TGCGCCAGCAGCTCCACAGTGAACACTGAAGATTTCTTT CASSSTVNTEDFF NA NA TRBJ1-1 TRBV5-1
TGTGCCAGCAGAACAGGACGTTGGCAGCCCCAGCATTTT CASRTGRWQPQHF NA NA TRBJ1-5 TRBV28
TGTGCCAGCACCCCCAGTGGTGCTGAAGCTTTCTTT CASTPSGAEAFF NA NA TRBJ1-1 TRBV6-1
TGCGCCAGCAGCTTATGGGGGGGCGGAACTGAAGCTTTCTTT CASSLWGGGTEAFF NA once TRBJ1-1 TRBV5-1
TGTGCCAGCAGCCAAGACCCCCGAGAGAGTGGCTACACCTTC CASSQDPRESGYTF NA few TRBJ1-2 TRBV4-2
TGTGCCACCCGGACAGGGGAACCTAATGAAAAACTGTTTTTT CATRTGEPNEKLFF TRBD1 few TRBJ1-4 TRBV2
TGTGCCAGCAGTCCTACAGGGTCTGTCTATGGCTACACCTTC CASSPTGSVYGYTF NA once TRBJ1-2 TRBV6-5
TGTGCCAGCAGCCGAACTAGCGCGAGCACCGGGGAGCTGTTTTTT CASSRTSASTGELFF TRBD2 NA TRBJ2-2 TRBV7-2
TGTGCCAGTAGTATTGACTGGAACACTGAAGCTTTCTTT CASSIDWNTEAFF NA few TRBJ1-1 TRBV19
TGTGCCAGCAGTTACTCGATTGTGAGAGACTATGGCTACACCTTC CASSYSIVRDYGYTF NA few TRBJ1-2 TRBV6-5
TGTGCCAGCAGCCCTAGCGTTCCCGGGGGCTCTGGGGCCAACGTCCTGACTTTC CASSPSVPGGSGANVLTF NA NA TRBJ2-6 TRBV7-8
TGTGCCAGTAGTAACAGGGAGAGCAATCAGCCCCAGCATTTT CASSNRESNQPQHF NA NA TRBJ1-5 TRBV19
TGTGCCAGCAGTTTAACAGGGGCCACGGGGACTGAAGCTTTCTTT CASSLTGATGTEAFF TRBD1 NA TRBJ1-1 TRBV28